One and the same sample provided the 16 T cell receptor beta chains below, sequenced in a study of cytomegalovirus exposure and HLA in healthy donors. PCR was performed using 60 Vbeta and 13 Jbeta primers. Data came from immunoSEQ multiplex PCR; TCRdb stores just in-frame clones and leaves some out. The sample lists 130,000 or so clones, 75% seen once, with less than 3.5% in the top ten. Input material: PBMCs. These receptors were obtained from a woman between 35 and 50 years old in good health and CMV-seropositive.

The DNA for the CDR3 is TGTGCCATCAGTGGCCCTAGCGCAGATACGCAGTATTTT. Its translation: CAISGPSADTQYF. The rearrangement joins TRBV10-3 to TRBJ2-3; D is perhaps TRBD2 (6 bases). The CDR3 is 13 residues long. V shed 4 bases and J shed 4 bases, with 9 bases lying between them. Germline values: CDR1 ENHRY, CDR2 SYGVKD.

The chain recombines TRBV4-3 with TRBJ2-7, with unresolved D. The V end lost 4 bases, the J end lost 2 bases, and 9 bases lay between the germline ends. CDR1 is LGHNA, CDR2 YSLEER, per germline. The CDR3 is 13 amino acids. In DNA form, the CDR3 reads TGCGCCAGCAGCCCAGCGCGGACCTACGAGCAGTACTTC. Residues: CASSPARTYEQYF.

The gene calls are TRBV6-1 and TRBJ2-5; 7 positions agree with TRBD2. The CDR3 contains 13 residues. Per germline, CDR1 MNHNS and CDR2 SASEGT. V shed 6 bases, J shed 2 bases, and the junction held 3 bases outside the gene matches. The CDR3 region has the DNA TGTGCCAGCAGACTGGGGGGGCAAGAGACCCAGTACTTC. The encoded protein is CASRLGGQETQYF.

The chain links TRBV5-1 to TRBJ2-1; D might be TRBD2 (6 bases). This CDR3 region has 13 residues. Germline CDR1 and CDR2: SGHRS and YFSETQ. The V end lost 3 bases, the J end lost 4 bases, and 8 bases lay between the germline ends. The CDR3, as DNA: TGCGCCAGCAGCTGGGGACTTTACAATGAGCAGTTCTTC. It specifies CASSWGLYNEQFF. The variable domain in full, with the rest retrieved from reference TRBV5-1 and TRBJ2-1, is KAGVTQTPRYLIKTRGQQVTLSCSPISGHRSVSWYQQTPGQGLQFLFEYFSETQRNKGNFPGRFSGRQFSNSRSEMNVSTLELGDSALYLCASSWGLYNEQFFGPGTRLTVL.

The chain joins TRBV28 to TRBJ1-2, with TRBD1 as a possible D gene (6 bases). This CDR3 has 16 amino acids. Trimming removed 4 bases from V and 8 bases from J, with 23 bases in between. Germline V gene data show CDR1 as MDHEN and CDR2 as SYDVKM. The CDR3 is CASSSIGQQRRGGYTF. In DNA form, the CDR3 reads TGTGCCAGCAGTTCAATAGGACAGCAACGAAGAGGCGGCTACACCTTC.

The chain is built from TRBV28 and TRBJ2-5; 11 positions agree with TRBD2. Germline V gene sequence: CDR1 MDHEN, CDR2 SYDVKM. V lost 2 bases and J lost 4; bases outside the gene matches: 3. CDR3 length: 15 amino acids. For the CDR3, the DNA is TGTGCCAGCAGTTTAAGTAGCGGGAGGGGAGAGACCCAGTACTTC. Its translation is CASSLSSGRGETQYF.

This clone was detected only once. This sequence joins TRBV6-1 and TRBJ1-1; D call uncertain. V lost 5 bases, J lost 0 bases, and 10 bases lay in between. From germline, CDR1 is MNHNS and CDR2 SASEGT. The CDR3 totals 14 residues. The CDR3 nucleotides read TGTGCCAGCAGTTCGACATACATGAACACTGAAGCTTTCTTT. This gives the protein CASSSTYMNTEAFF.

This chain joins TRBV7-3 and TRBJ2-7, with D tentatively TRBD1 (7 bases). Germline loops: CDR1 SGHTA, CDR2 FQGTGA. This CDR3 contains 14 residues. The V end was cut by 4 bases, the J end by 6 bases, with 16 bases between. As DNA, the CDR3 is TGTGCCAGCAGCTCAGCAGGGGGGACGAGCGAGCAGTACTTC. Translation: CASSSAGGTSEQYF.

This chain uses TRBV10-3 with TRBJ1-1, with 7 bases matching TRBD1. The V segment lost 9 bases and the J segment 1 base; nucleotides outside the gene matches: 11. This CDR3 region has 15 residues. Germline V gene lookup returns CDR1 ENHRY and CDR2 SYGVKD. Written as DNA, the CDR3 is TGTGCCATTCGATCAACCGGGACAGCGAACACTGAAGCTTTCTTT. Its translation is CAIRSTGTANTEAFF.

The V and J genes are TRBV18 and TRBJ1-1; D ambiguous. V gave up 8 bases and J gave up 1 base, with 20 bases separating them. The germline gives CDR1 KGHSH, CDR2 LQKENI. The length of the CDR3 is 16 residues. The CDR3 DNA sequence: TGTGCCAGCGGTCAGGTTCTTTCAGGTAGGAACACTGAAGCTTTCTTT. Translation gives CASGQVLSGRNTEAFF.

This clone was counted between two and nine times. The chain links TRBV4-1 to TRBJ1-1, with 10 bases matching TRBD1. Trimming took 4 bases from V and 8 from J; bases not matched to a gene: 4. CDR3 size: 13 residues. Germline V gene data show CDR1 as MGHRA and CDR2 as YSYEKL. In DNA form, the CDR3 reads TGCGCCAGCAGCCCTGACAGGGGGCAGGAAGCTTTCTTT. It is translated as CASSPDRGQEAFF.

The chain is built from TRBV27 and TRBJ2-7, with a possible D match to TRBD2 (6 bases). Trimming shortened V by 6 bases and J by 4 bases, and 13 bases separated the two germline ends. Germline V CDR1 and CDR2: MNHEY, SMNVEV (reference sequence). The CDR3 sequence is 13 residues long. The CDR3 here is CASRPSDRYEQYF. Here the CDR3 DNA reads TGTGCCAGCAGGCCTAGCGATCGGTACGAGCAGTACTTC.

The chain recombines TRBV7-2 with TRBJ2-1; a possible D gene is TRBD2 (5 bases). The CDR3 totals 13 residues. Germline CDR1 reads SGHTA; CDR2 reads FQGNSA. Trimming shortened V by 1 base and J by 6 bases, and 7 bases separated the two germline ends. In DNA form, the CDR3 reads TGTGCCAGCAGCTTAGGAGGGCTCAATGAGCAGTTCTTC. This gives the protein CASSLGGLNEQFF.

The rearrangement uses TRBV15 and TRBJ1-2; D perhaps matches TRBD1 (5 bases). Germline V gene lookup returns CDR1 LNHNV and CDR2 YYDKDF (reference sequence). This CDR3 comprises 14 residues. V was cut by 3 bases and J by 4 bases, with 12 bases left in between. The CDR3 here is CATSSPGSAYGYTF. The CDR3 DNA reads TGTGCCACCAGCAGCCCAGGGTCGGCCTATGGCTACACCTTC.

This CDR3 reads CASSEFEQGRGNSPLHF. CDR3 DNA sequence: TGTGCCAGCAGTGAATTTGAACAGGGGAGAGGAAATTCACCCCTCCACTTT. V is TRBV6-1 and J is TRBJ1-6; 7 positions agree with TRBD1. Trimming at V came to 2 bases and at J to 7 bases, leaving 11 bases not matched to a gene. Germline CDR1 reads MNHNS; CDR2 reads SASEGT. The CDR3 consists of 17 residues.

The V and J genes are TRBV7-9 and TRBJ2-1, with 8 bases aligning to TRBD1. The V segment lost 6 bases and the J segment 0 bases; nucleotides outside the gene matches: 10. Germline V gene lookup returns CDR1 SEHNR and CDR2 FQNEAQ (reference sequence). This CDR3 contains 17 residues. CDR3 in DNA: TGTGCCAGCAGAGATGACAGGGGCCTAAGCTCCTACAATGAGCAGTTCTTC. Protein sequence: CASRDDRGLSSYNEQFF.